This T cell receptor beta chain originates from a study of control samples from healthy donors and cancer patients. The protocol was immunoSEQ multiplex PCR, while the TCRdb copy is restricted to in-frame clones and leaves out a portion. The sample lists around 20,000 clones, approximately 82% seen once, with about 28% in the top ten. Germline loops: CDR1 MNHEY, CDR2 SVGEGT. CDR3 length equals 13 residues. V lost 0 bases and J 6 bases, leaving 6 bases between the germline ends. The source is a man at least 80 years old with head and neck cancer. The material sequenced was PBMCs. The genes are TRBV6-2 or TRBV6-3 and TRBJ1-5, with a tentative D call TRBD1 (5 bases). The CDR3 spells CASSYSGTQPQHF. The CDR3 nucleotides are TGTGCCAGCAGTTACTCAGGGACTCAGCCCCAGCATTTT.